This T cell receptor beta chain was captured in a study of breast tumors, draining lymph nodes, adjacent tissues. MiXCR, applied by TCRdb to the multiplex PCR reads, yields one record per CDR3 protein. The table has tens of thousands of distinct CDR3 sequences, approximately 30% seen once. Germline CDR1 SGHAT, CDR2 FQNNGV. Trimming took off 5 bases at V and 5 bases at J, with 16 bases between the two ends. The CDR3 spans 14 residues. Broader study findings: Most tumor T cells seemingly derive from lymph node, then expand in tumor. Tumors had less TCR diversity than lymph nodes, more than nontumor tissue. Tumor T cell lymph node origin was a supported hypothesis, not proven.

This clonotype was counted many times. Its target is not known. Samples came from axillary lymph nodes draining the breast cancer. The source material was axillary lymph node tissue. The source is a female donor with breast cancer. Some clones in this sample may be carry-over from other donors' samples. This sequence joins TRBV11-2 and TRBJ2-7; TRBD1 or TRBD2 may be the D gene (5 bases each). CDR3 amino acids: CASSRGRSGNEQYF. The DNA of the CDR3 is TGTGCCAGCAGCCGGGGCAGGTCCGGCAACGAGCAGTACTTC. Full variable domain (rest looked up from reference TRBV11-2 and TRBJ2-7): EAGVAQSPRYKIIEKRQSVAFWCNPISGHATLYWYQQILGQGPKLLIQFQNNGVVDDSQLPKDRFSAERLKGVDSTLKIQPAKLEDSAVYLCASSRGRSGNEQYFGPGTRLTVT.